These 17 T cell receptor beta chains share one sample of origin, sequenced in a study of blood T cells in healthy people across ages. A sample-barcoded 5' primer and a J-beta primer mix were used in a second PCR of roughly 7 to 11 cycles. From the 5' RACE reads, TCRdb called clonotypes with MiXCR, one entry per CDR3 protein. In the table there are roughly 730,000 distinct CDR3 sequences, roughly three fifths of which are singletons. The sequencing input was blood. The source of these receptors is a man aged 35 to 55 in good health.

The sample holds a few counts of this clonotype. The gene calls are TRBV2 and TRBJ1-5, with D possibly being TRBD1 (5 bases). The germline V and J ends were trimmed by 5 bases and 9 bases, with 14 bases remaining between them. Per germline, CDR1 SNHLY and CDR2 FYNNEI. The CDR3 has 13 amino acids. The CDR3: CASSLGPPMPQHF. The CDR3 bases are TGTGCCAGCAGTCTGGGACCCCCTATGCCCCAGCATTTT.

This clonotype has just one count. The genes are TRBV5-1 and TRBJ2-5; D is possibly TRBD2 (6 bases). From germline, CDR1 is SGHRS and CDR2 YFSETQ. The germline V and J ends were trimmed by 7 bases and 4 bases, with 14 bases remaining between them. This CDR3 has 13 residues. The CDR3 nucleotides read TGCGCCAGCGACGGGGGAGTGGGAGAGACCCAGTACTTC. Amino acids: CASDGGVGETQYF.

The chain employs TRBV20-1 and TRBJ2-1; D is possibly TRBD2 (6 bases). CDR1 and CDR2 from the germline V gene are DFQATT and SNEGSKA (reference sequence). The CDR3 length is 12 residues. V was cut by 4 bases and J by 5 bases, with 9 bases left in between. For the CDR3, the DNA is TGCAGTGCTATGGGGGGAAACAATGAGCAGTTCTTC. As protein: CSAMGGNNEQFF.

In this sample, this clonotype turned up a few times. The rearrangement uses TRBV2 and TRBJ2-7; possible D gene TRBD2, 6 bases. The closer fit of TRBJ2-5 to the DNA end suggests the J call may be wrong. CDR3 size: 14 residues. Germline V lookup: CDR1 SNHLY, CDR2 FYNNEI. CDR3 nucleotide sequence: TGTGCCAGCAAGACTAGTCTGTTGGAAGAGACCCAGTACTTC. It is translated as CASKTSLLEETQYF.

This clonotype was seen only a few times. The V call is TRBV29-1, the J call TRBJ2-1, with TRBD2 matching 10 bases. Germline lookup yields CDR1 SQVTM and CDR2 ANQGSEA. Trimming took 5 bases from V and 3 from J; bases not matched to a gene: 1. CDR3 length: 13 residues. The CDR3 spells CSVWTSGYNEQFF. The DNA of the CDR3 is TGCAGCGTTTGGACTAGCGGCTACAATGAGCAGTTCTTC.

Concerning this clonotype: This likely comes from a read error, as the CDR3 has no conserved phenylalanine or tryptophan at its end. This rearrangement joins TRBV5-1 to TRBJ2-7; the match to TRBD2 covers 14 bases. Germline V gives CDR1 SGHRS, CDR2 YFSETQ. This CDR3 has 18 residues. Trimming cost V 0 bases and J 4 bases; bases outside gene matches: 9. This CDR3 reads CASSLGLAGGSLGYEQYL. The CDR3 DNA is TGCGCCAGCAGCTTGGGACTAGCGGGGGGGTCCCTCGGGTACGAGCAGTACTTA.

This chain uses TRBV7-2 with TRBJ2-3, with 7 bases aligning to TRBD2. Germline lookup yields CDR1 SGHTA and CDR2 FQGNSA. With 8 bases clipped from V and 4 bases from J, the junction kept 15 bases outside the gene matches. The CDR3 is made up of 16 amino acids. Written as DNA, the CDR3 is TGTGCCAGCGGCGGGATCCAAGCGGGATTCCCAGATACGCAGTATTTT. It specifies CASGGIQAGFPDTQYF.

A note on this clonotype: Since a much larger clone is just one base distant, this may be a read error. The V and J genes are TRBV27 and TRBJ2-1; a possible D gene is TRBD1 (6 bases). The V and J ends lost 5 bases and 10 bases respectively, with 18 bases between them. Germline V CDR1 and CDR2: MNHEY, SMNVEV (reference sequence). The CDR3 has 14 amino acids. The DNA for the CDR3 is TGTGCCAGCAGTGCGTACAGGGAATCCTACGAGCAGTTCTTC. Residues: CASSAYRESYEQFF.

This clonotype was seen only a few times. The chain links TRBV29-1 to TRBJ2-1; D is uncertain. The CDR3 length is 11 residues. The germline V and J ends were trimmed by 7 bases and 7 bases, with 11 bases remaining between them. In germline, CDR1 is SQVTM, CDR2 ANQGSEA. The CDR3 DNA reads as TGCAGCGGGGATGTGCCGAATGAGCAGTTCTTC. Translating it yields CSGDVPNEQFF.

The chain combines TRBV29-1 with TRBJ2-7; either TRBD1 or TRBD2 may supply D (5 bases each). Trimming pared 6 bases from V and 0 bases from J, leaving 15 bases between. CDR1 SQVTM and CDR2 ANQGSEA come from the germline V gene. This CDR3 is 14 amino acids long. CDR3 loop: CSVAGTGSSYEQYF. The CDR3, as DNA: TGCAGCGTGGCCGGGACGGGGAGCTCCTACGAGCAGTACTTC.

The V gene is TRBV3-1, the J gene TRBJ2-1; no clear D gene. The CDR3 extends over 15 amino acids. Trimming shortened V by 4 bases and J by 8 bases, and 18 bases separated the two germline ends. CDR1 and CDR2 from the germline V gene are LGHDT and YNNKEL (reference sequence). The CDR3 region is CASSPPWGVKDEQFF. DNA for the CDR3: TGTGCCAGCAGCCCCCCCTGGGGTGTGAAAGATGAGCAGTTCTTC.

Here the CDR3 DNA reads TGCAGCGTTGGATCGCCGATGAACACTGAAGCTTTCTTT. Translated: CSVGSPMNTEAFF. The rearrangement links TRBV29-1 to TRBJ1-1; D gene unclear. V dropped 4 bases and J dropped 0 bases, with 9 bases sitting between them. This CDR3 has 13 amino acids. Germline loops: CDR1 SQVTM, CDR2 ANQGSEA.

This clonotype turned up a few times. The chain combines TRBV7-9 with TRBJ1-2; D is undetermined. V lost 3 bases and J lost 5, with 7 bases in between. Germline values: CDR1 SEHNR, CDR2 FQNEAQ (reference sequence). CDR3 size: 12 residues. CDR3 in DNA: TGTGCCAGCAGCTTGTCAACATATGGCTACACCTTC. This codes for CASSLSTYGYTF.

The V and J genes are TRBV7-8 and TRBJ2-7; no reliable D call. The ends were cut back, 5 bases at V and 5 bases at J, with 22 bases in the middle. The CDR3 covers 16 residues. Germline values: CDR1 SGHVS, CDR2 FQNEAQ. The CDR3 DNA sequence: TGTGCCAGCAGCACCCAAAGGACGGATGGGTTGGACGAGCAGTACTTC. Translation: CASSTQRTDGLDEQYF.

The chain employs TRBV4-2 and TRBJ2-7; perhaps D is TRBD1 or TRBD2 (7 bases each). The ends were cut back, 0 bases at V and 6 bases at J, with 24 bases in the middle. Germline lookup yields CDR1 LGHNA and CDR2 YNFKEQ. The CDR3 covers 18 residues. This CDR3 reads CASSQEYRTGGRGGEQYF. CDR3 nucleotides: TGTGCCAGCAGCCAAGAGTACCGTACTGGGGGCAGGGGGGGCGAGCAGTACTTC.

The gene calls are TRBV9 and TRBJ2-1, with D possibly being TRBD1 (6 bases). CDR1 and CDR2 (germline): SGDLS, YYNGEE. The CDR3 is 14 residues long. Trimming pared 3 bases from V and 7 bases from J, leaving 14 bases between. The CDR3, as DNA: TGTGCCAGCAGCGCGTGGACAGTTTCGAATGAGCAGTTCTTC. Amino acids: CASSAWTVSNEQFF.

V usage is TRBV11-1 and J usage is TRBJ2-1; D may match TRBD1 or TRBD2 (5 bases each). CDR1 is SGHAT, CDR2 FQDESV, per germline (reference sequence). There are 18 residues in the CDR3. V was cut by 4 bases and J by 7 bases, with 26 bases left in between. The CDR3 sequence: CASSSRDVPRLKWNEQFF. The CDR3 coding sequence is TGTGCCAGCAGCTCGAGGGACGTCCCTCGTTTGAAATGGAATGAGCAGTTCTTC.